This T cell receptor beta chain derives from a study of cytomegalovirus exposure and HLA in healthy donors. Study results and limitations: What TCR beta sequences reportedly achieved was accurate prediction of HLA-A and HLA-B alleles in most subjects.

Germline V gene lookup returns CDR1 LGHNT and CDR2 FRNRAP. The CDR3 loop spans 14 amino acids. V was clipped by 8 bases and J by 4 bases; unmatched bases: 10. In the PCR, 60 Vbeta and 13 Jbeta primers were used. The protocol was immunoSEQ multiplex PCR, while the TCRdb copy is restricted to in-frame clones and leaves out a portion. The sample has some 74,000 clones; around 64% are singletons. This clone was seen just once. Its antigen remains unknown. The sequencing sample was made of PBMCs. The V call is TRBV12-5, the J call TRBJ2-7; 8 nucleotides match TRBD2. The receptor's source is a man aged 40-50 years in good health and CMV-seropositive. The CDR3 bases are TGTGCTAGTCCCCCGGGGGGGGGAAATTACGAGCAGTACTTC. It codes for CASPPGGGNYEQYF.